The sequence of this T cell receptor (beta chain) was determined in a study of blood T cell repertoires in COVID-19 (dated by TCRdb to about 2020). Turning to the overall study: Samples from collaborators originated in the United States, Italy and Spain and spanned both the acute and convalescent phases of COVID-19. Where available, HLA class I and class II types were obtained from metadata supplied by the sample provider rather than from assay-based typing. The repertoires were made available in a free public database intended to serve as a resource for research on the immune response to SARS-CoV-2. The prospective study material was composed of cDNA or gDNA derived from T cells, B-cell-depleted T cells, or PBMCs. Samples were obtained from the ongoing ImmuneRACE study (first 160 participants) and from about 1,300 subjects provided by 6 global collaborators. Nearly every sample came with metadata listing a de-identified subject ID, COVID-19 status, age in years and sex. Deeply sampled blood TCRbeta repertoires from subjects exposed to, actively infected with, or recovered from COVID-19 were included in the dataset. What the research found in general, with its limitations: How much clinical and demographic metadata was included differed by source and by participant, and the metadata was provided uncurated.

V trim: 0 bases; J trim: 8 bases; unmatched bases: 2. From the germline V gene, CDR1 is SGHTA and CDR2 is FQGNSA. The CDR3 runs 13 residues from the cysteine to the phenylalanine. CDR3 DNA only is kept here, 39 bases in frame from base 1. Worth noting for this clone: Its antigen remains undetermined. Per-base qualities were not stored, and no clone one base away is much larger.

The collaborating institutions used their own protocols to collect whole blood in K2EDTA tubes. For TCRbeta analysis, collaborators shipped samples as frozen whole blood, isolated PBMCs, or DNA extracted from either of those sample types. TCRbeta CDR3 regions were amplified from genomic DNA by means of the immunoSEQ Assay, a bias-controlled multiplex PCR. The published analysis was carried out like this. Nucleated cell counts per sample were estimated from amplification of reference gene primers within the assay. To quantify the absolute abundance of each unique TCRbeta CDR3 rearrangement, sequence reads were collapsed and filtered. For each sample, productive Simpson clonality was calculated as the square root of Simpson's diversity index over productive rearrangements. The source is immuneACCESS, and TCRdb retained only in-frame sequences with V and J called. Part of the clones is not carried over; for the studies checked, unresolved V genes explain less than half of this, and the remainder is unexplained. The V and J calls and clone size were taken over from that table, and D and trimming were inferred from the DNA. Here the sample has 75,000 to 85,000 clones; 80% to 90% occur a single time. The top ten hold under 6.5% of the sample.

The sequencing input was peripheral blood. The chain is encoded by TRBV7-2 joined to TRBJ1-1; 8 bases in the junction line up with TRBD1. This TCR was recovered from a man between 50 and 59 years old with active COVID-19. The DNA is TGTGCCAGCAGCTTAGCGGGACAGGTGGAAGCTTTCTTT. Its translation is CASSLAGQVEAFF.